What follows is one T cell receptor beta chain and its context. Extraction yielded total RNA from whole blood (unfractionated). TCRdb used MiXCR to reprocess the 5' RACE reads, holding one entry per CDR3 protein. The sample carries 80,000 or so distinct CDR3 sequences, about 16% recorded once. V lost 8 bases and J 6 bases, leaving 10 bases between the germline ends. CDR3 length equals 11 residues. Germline V gene data show CDR1 as SQVTM and CDR2 as ANQGSEA. This sample was taken from a study of human T cells and chemical hapten exposure. Across the study: TCR yields differed between samples (mainly from small differences in pooled library volume).

The receptor was derived from a female donor in good health. The chain has TRBV29-1 and TRBJ2-2; possibly TRBD2 for D (5 bases). The CDR3, as DNA: TGCAGCATCCGGGAAGCCGGGGAGCTGTTTTTT. Protein: CSIREAGELFF.